Listed here are 26 T cell receptor beta chains from one sample, sequenced in a study of identical twins. Via MiXCR, TCRdb re-called the 5' RACE reads, giving one row per CDR3 protein. Of about 1.7 million distinct CDR3 sequences in the sample, less than 40% were seen once. Sequencing used cord blood. These receptors all stem from a newborn girl in good health.

This clonotype turned up a few times. The J gene is TRBJ1-2, the V gene TRBV20-1; D call uncertain. This CDR3 is 13 amino acids long. Trimming cost V 3 bases and J 3 bases, with 11 bases left between them. Germline values: CDR1 DFQATT, CDR2 SNEGSKA (reference sequence). As DNA, the CDR3 is TGCAGTGCTAGCCCGGTTAGGGACTATGGCTACACCTTC. The encoded protein is CSASPVRDYGYTF.

This clonotype was recorded once. At one of its ends the junction is not consistent with the germline gene, which may arise from a read error. The chain links TRBV4-1 to TRBJ1-2, with a weak D call TRBD1 (5 bases). Germline CDR1 reads MGHRA; CDR2 reads YSYEKL. This CDR3 region has 15 residues. CDR3 sequence: CASGQDTGPNYGYTF. The DNA for the CDR3 is TGCGCCAGCGGCCAAGATACGGGACCTAACTATGGCTACACCTTC.

The table lists this clonotype with a few counts. The chain carries TRBV20-1 and TRBJ1-2, with 7 bases identical to TRBD1. Looked up from germline, CDR1 is DFQATT and CDR2 is SNEGSKA (reference sequence). This CDR3 has 16 amino acids. V shed 0 bases and J 5 bases; nucleotides not matched to a gene: 12. This chain's CDR3 is CSARDTRSGRGYGYTF. The CDR3 DNA is TGCAGTGCTAGAGACACCCGCAGCGGCAGGGGGTATGGCTACACCTTC.

V usage is TRBV7-9 and J usage is TRBJ2-1, with D possibly being TRBD1 (6 bases). From germline, CDR1 is SEHNR and CDR2 FQNEAQ (reference sequence). The CDR3 loop spans 15 amino acids. V shed 5 bases and J shed 6 bases, with 17 bases lying between them. The chain's CDR3 is CASSADWGPFNEQFF. The CDR3, as DNA: TGTGCCAGCAGCGCGGATTGGGGGCCCTTCAATGAGCAGTTCTTC.

The chain combines TRBV6-5 with TRBJ1-3, with 7 bases identical to TRBD1. Germline CDR1 reads MNHEY; CDR2 reads SVGAGI. Unmatched junction bases numbered 2, after V lost 0 bases and J lost 0 bases. This CDR3 has 16 amino acids. The CDR3 DNA reads TGTGCCAGCAGTTACTCGACAGGGAACTCTGGAAACACCATATATTTT. It encodes CASSYSTGNSGNTIYF.

V is TRBV20-1 and J is TRBJ1-4; 9 nucleotides line up with TRBD1. Per the germline V gene, CDR1 is DFQATT and CDR2 is SNEGSKA (reference sequence). The CDR3 runs to 17 residues. J was trimmed by 3 bases and V by 4 bases; bases with no gene match: 12. The CDR3 DNA reads as TGCAGTGCTACCCTTCCGGGACAGGGTTTTTCTAATGAAAAACTGTTTTTT. Translating it yields CSATLPGQGFSNEKLFF.

The genes are TRBV10-3 and TRBJ2-7, with 11 positions matching TRBD2. Germline values: CDR1 ENHRY, CDR2 SYGVKD. This CDR3 spans 15 amino acids. Germline trimming cut 4 bases from V and 1 base from J; bases unmatched to any gene: 3. This CDR3 is CAISGGTSGSYEQYF. CDR3 DNA sequence: TGTGCCATCAGTGGAGGGACTAGCGGATCCTACGAGCAGTACTTC.

Only a few counts were recorded for this clonotype. The chain carries TRBV21-1 and TRBJ1-2. TRBV21-1 is labeled a pseudogene. CDR3 length equals 16 residues. CDR3 region: CASSKVPPRVNYGYTF. For the CDR3, the DNA is TGTGCCAGCAGCAAAGTCCCCCCCCGAGTGAACTATGGCTACACCTTC.

The chain links TRBV28 to TRBJ2-7; weak D call: TRBD1 (6 bases). This CDR3 has 14 residues. The germline CDR1 and CDR2 sequences are MDHEN and SYDVKM. V was clipped by 7 bases and J by 3 bases, with 16 bases between them. Written as DNA, the CDR3 is TGTGCCAGCAACTTACAGGGCGCGGTCTACGAGCAGTACTTC. Its translation is CASNLQGAVYEQYF.

V usage is TRBV4-2 and J usage is TRBJ2-3; D ambiguous. V dropped 4 bases and J dropped 6 bases, with 8 bases sitting between them. The length of the CDR3 is 12 residues. Per germline, CDR1 LGHNA and CDR2 YNFKEQ. CDR3 sequence (DNA): TGTGCCAGCAGCCCTGAGATGGATACGCAGTATTTT. Translating gives CASSPEMDTQYF.

In this sample, this clonotype turned up a few times. V is TRBV15 and J is TRBJ1-5; D unresolved. Trimming shortened V by 0 bases and J by 4 bases, and 7 bases separated the two germline ends. The CDR3 length is 14 residues. CDR1 LNHNV and CDR2 YYDKDF come from the germline V gene (reference sequence). The DNA of the CDR3 is TGTGCCACCAGCAGAGACTTGCCAAATCAGCCCCAGCATTTT. It specifies CATSRDLPNQPQHF.

This clonotype was found a few times. V is TRBV21-1 and J is TRBJ1-6; the DNA was not compared with TRBD1, the D call given in the table. TRBV21-1 is a pseudogene segment. The CDR3 covers 18 residues. The DNA for the CDR3 is TGTGCCAGCAGCAAAGGGCCGGGACGGAGGACATGCAATTCACCCCTCCACTTT. As protein: CASSKGPGRRTCNSPLHF.

The chain couples TRBV7-9 to TRBJ2-1, with 7 bases fitting TRBD1. The CDR3 totals 14 residues. V lost 1 base, J lost 9 bases, and 6 bases stayed unmatched. Germline V gene data show CDR1 as SEHNR and CDR2 as FQNEAQ (reference sequence). The DNA of the CDR3 is TGTGCCAGCAGCTTAGAGACCAGGGGGTTTGAGCAGTTCTTC. This gives the protein CASSLETRGFEQFF.

V gene TRBV24-1 combines with J gene TRBJ1-5, with 8 nucleotides matching TRBD1. Germline V gives CDR1 KGHDR, CDR2 SFDVKD. The ends lost 4 bases at V and 1 base at J; junction bases unmatched: 5. CDR3 length equals 16 residues. CDR3 residues: CATSDPGQGSNQPQHF. As DNA, the CDR3 is TGTGCCACCAGTGACCCAGGACAGGGCAGCAATCAGCCCCAGCATTTT.

This clonotype was counted between two and nine times. The chain uses TRBV10-3 and TRBJ2-1; D possibly corresponds to TRBD2 (5 bases). CDR1 is ENHRY and CDR2 is SYGVKD in the germline V gene. This CDR3 is built from 12 residues. Deletions cut 11 bases from V and 4 bases from J, with 12 bases between. CDR3 region: CAVADFYNEQFF. The CDR3 coding sequence is TGTGCCGTCGCGGACTTTTACAATGAGCAGTTCTTC.

CDR3 sequence reads: CASSLGGGTTQHF. The CDR3 nucleotides read TGTGCCAGCAGCTTAGGAGGGGGAACGACCCAGCATTTT. The chain couples TRBV11-2 to TRBJ1-5; a weak D match, TRBD1 (6 bases). Trimming took 1 base from V and 11 from J, leaving 12 bases between them. The CDR3 has 13 residues. Germline V gene data show CDR1 as SGHAT and CDR2 as FQNNGV.

The rearrangement links TRBV5-1 to TRBJ1-2, with 9 bases that match TRBD1. With V trimmed by 0 bases and J by 4 bases, 7 bases remained unmatched. The CDR3 runs 16 residues. Germline V gene sequence: CDR1 SGHRS, CDR2 YFSETQ. The CDR3 is CASSLAGTGFSYGYTF. CDR3 in DNA: TGCGCCAGCAGCTTGGCCGGGACAGGGTTCTCCTATGGCTACACCTTC.

Worth noting for this clonotype: Its ends do not fully match the called genes, so a read error is possible. The genes are TRBV4-2 and TRBJ2-1, with TRBD1 identical over 11 bases. The CDR3 is 16 amino acids. CDR1 is LGHNA and CDR2 is YNFKEQ in the germline V gene. For the CDR3, the DNA is TGTACCAGCAGCCAAGAGGAAGGACAGGGGGCGAATGAGCAGTTCTTC. Residues: CTSSQEEGQGANEQFF.

CDR3 loop: CASSWRQGAANTGELFF. The CDR3 nucleotides are TGTGCCAGCAGTTGGAGACAGGGCGCCGCGAACACCGGGGAGCTGTTTTTT. The chain has TRBV6-5 and TRBJ2-2, with 7 bases aligning to TRBD1. CDR1 is MNHEY, CDR2 SVGAGI, per germline. Unmatched junction bases numbered 8, after V lost 4 bases and J lost 0 bases. The CDR3 has 17 residues.

In this sample, this clonotype turned up many times. This chain uses TRBV4-1 with TRBJ2-3; 7 bases map to TRBD2. Per the germline V gene, CDR1 is MGHRA and CDR2 is YSYEKL. With V trimmed by 1 base and J by 2 bases, 6 bases remained unmatched. The CDR3 sequence is 16 residues long. CDR3 nucleotide sequence: TGCGCCAGCAGCCAAGTGATTCTAGCGGCCACAGATACGCAGTATTTT. Protein: CASSQVILAATDTQYF.

For this clonotype: A read error may account for a junction end that differs from germline. The CDR3 protein is CSVEGGVRGVYGYTF. The CDR3, as DNA: TGCAGCGTAGAAGGAGGTGTCAGGGGAGTCTATGGCTACACCTTC. The J gene is TRBJ1-2, the V gene TRBV29-1; TRBD1 is a possible D gene (6 bases). CDR1 SQVTM and CDR2 ANQGSEA come from the germline V gene. This CDR3 spans 15 amino acids. The variable domain in full, completed from reference TRBV29-1 and TRBJ1-2, reads SAVISQKPSRDICQRGTSLTIQCQVDSQVTMMFWYRQQPGQSLTLIATANQGSEATYESGFVIDKFPISRPNLTFSTLTVSNMSPEDSSIYLCSVEGGVRGVYGYTFGSGTRLTVV.

The V call is TRBV27, the J call TRBJ1-2; TRBD1 matches at 7 bases. The CDR3 length is 15 residues. With V trimmed by 6 bases and J by 4 bases, 11 bases remained unmatched. CDR1 is MNHEY and CDR2 is SMNVEV in the germline V gene (reference sequence). The CDR3 nucleotides read TGTGCCAGCAGCCCAAACAGGGGTGGCGTCTATGGCTACACCTTC. Amino acids: CASSPNRGGVYGYTF.

Only a few counts were recorded for this clonotype. This chain joins TRBV12-3 or TRBV12-4 and TRBJ2-1; 12 nucleotides align to TRBD2. This CDR3 has 17 amino acids. V shed 5 bases and J 8 bases; nucleotides not matched to a gene: 13. In nucleotides, the CDR3 is TGTGCCAGCAGTCCCCTCCGAACTAGCGGGGGGATCGATGAGCAGTTCTTC. Translated, it gives CASSPLRTSGGIDEQFF.

This clonotype was counted between two and nine times. The rearrangement joins TRBV20-1 to TRBJ1-1; the D is unclear. There are 13 residues in the CDR3. The germline gives CDR1 DFQATT, CDR2 SNEGSKA (reference sequence). The V gene lost 0 bases and the J gene lost 5 bases, with 10 bases spanning the gap. The CDR3 nucleotides are TGCAGTGCTAGAGATGGGTCCGGGACTGAAGCTTTCTTT. This gives the protein CSARDGSGTEAFF.

This clonotype was found once. The rearrangement uses TRBV20-1 and TRBJ2-3, with D possibly being TRBD2 (5 bases). Trimming stripped 5 bases from V and 0 bases from J, with 9 bases between. The CDR3 sequence is 13 residues long. Germline V lookup: CDR1 DFQATT, CDR2 SNEGSKA (reference sequence). CDR3 bases: TGCAGTGCTGACTGGACTAGCACAGATACGCAGTATTTT. Encoded protein: CSADWTSTDTQYF.

The J gene is TRBJ2-5, the V gene TRBV7-2, with 10 bases that match TRBD1. The J call may not be correct, given that the DNA end is closer to TRBJ2-1. The CDR3 extends over 13 amino acids. Germline CDR1 and CDR2: SGHTA and FQGNSA. CDR3 sequence (DNA): TGTGCCAGCAGCCGGGACAGGGGCGAGACCCAGTTCTTC. As protein: CASSRDRGETQFF.